This T cell receptor (beta chain) was sequenced for a study of cytomegalovirus exposure and HLA in healthy donors. Study findings and constraints: Common viral pathogens seemed to be connected with several of the most significant clusters, according to a later analysis. According to the study, around 160 TCR beta chains were cytomegalovirus-associated. Roughly even sequencing depth across donors was the assumption behind the presence/absence analyses.

Use of 60 Vbeta and 13 Jbeta primers characterized the PCR. Clones were read by immunoSEQ multiplex PCR, and TCRdb kept only the in-frame ones, dropping some. This sample's table has tens of thousands of clones. About this clone: Its antigen is not identified.

The CDR3 is 12 residues long. Trimming stripped 6 bases from V and 4 bases from J, with 9 bases between. The germline CDR1 and CDR2 sequences are MGHRA and YSYEKL. The TCR comes from a young man in good health and CMV-seropositive. Sequencing was carried out using PBMCs. V gene TRBV4-1 combines with J gene TRBJ1-2; a weak D match, TRBD1 (6 bases). CDR3 in amino acids: CASRTRGYGYTF. The CDR3 bases are TGCGCCAGCAGAACCAGGGGCTATGGCTACACCTTC.